This TCR beta chain was documented in a study of vaccination and CD4 T cells after COVID-19. Background on the study: Convalescent individuals numbered four females and six males, two being Hispanic. Investigators stimulated cells with overlapping spike peptides drawn from SARS-CoV-2, HCoV-NL63, HCoV-OC43 and HCoV-229E.

The CDR3 runs to 19 residues. The V and J ends lost 1 base and 0 bases, in that order; junction bases with no gene match: 8. The V gene's germline CDR1 is MDHEN and CDR2 SYDVKM. Scientists ran DNA taken from cultured CD4+ T cells through the Oncomine TCR Beta short-read assay for sequencing. TCRdb processed the PCR reads anew with MiXCR; each CDR3 protein has one entry. Among about 12,000 distinct CDR3 sequences, roughly 65% were seen once, and the ten largest hold 20% to 25%. Treatment described: approximately nine-day PBMC culture with coronavirus spike peptide pools or control peptides (ViraFEST assay). Cultures used two million PBMCs per well, about 9.9 IU/ml IL-2 and around 9.2 ug/ml peptides. The authors isolated CD4+ T cells by negative selection after around 10 days of culture. As regards this clonotype: Its antigen remains unknown.

The chain recombines TRBV28 with TRBJ2-7; 14 nucleotides agree with TRBD2. This receptor was identified in a human donor who had recovered from COVID-19. Sequencing input: CD4+ T cells from blood, cultured in vitro. The CDR3 DNA reads TGTGCCAGCAGTTTATCGAGGACTAGCGGGAGGACCCGCTCCTACGAGCAGTACTTC. It encodes CASSLSRTSGRTRSYEQYF.